This is a list of T cell receptor beta chains from one sample in a study of blood T cells in healthy people across ages. TCRdb analysed the 5' RACE reads with MiXCR anew, one entry per CDR3 protein. Among around 800,000 distinct CDR3 sequences listed, approximately 24% were seen once. This sample was also put to use in a study of T cells of mothers and their children.

Material: blood. The source is a boy between 5 and 17 years old in good health. Each CDR3 is given with its conserved first and last residue. D genes are given only for firm matches. Size is omitted from some rows. Given values are once, few, many or a class for expanded clones.

D: -; size: few; V: TRBV2; J: TRBJ2-7; CDR3: CASSAFGTGGKQYF; DNA: TGTGCCAGCAGTGCCTTTGGAACAGGAGGCAAGCAGTACTTC
D: TRBD2; size: -; V: TRBV6-1; J: TRBJ2-3; CDR3: CASSPLAPKSTDTQYF; DNA: TGTGCCAGCAGCCCACTAGCGCCGAAGAGCACAGATACGCAGTATTTT
D: -; size: -; V: TRBV6-1; J: TRBJ1-5; CDR3: CATLPGLNQPQHF; DNA: TGTGCCACCCTTCCAGGGCTCAATCAGCCCCAGCATTTT
D: TRBD2; size: -; V: TRBV3-1; J: TRBJ2-3; CDR3: CASSPLTGGSSDTQYF; DNA: TGTGCCAGCAGCCCCCTGACGGGGGGTAGCTCAGATACGCAGTATTTT
D: -; size: -; V: TRBV27; J: TRBJ2-1; CDR3: CASSSPSRSSYNEQFF; DNA: TGTGCCAGCAGTAGCCCTTCGAGGAGCTCCTACAATGAGCAGTTCTTC
D: -; size: -; V: TRBV19; J: TRBJ2-7; CDR3: CASSPWSSSYEQYF; DNA: TGTGCCAGTAGTCCCTGGTCGTCCTCCTACGAGCAGTACTTC
D: -; size: -; V: TRBV7-8; J: TRBJ2-3; CDR3: CASSYRGPMGQYF; DNA: TGTGCCAGCAGTTACCGGGGCCCGATGGGGCAGTATTTT
D: TRBD1; size: -; V: TRBV3-1; J: TRBJ1-2; CDR3: CASSQDHAPGQSNYGYTF; DNA: TGTGCCAGCAGCCAAGACCATGCCCCGGGACAGTCTAACTATGGCTACACCTTC
D: -; size: -; V: TRBV7-2; J: TRBJ2-3; CDR3: CASRGTGLSTDTQYF; DNA: TGTGCCAGCAGGGGTACAGGGCTTAGCACAGATACGCAGTATTTT
D: TRBD1; size: many; V: TRBV29-1; J: TRBJ2-5; CDR3: CSANRGNQETQYF; DNA: TGCAGCGCTAACAGGGGGAACCAAGAGACCCAGTACTTC
D: TRBD2; size: -; V: TRBV6-1; J: TRBJ2-3; CDR3: CASSGSPPLLAGGTDTQYF; DNA: TGTGCCAGCAGTGGCTCCCCGCCCTTATTAGCGGGGGGCACAGATACGCAGTATTTT
D: TRBD2; size: few; V: TRBV6-1; J: TRBJ2-1; CDR3: CASSGRLAGDNEQFF; DNA: TGTGCCAGCAGTGGTAGACTAGCGGGGGACAATGAGCAGTTCTTC
D: -; size: few; V: TRBV2; J: TRBJ2-7; CDR3: CASTIPQDYLPEQYF; DNA: TGTGCCAGCACAATCCCCCAGGACTATCTACCCGAGCAGTACTTC
D: TRBD2; size: -; V: TRBV19; J: TRBJ2-7; CDR3: CASSKRSGDHEQYF; DNA: TGTGCCAGTAGTAAGAGGAGCGGGGATCACGAGCAGTACTTC
D: -; size: -; V: TRBV4-2; J: TRBJ2-5; CDR3: CASSQGAGRETQYF; DNA: TGTGCCAGCAGCCAGGGGGCCGGGAGGGAGACCCAGTACTTC
D: -; size: few; V: TRBV28; J: TRBJ1-5; CDR3: CASSLRQGLQPQHF; DNA: TGTGCCAGCAGTTTACGGCAGGGTCTTCAGCCCCAGCATTTT
D: -; size: many; V: TRBV2; J: TRBJ2-7; CDR3: CASRPGPSSYEQYF; DNA: TGTGCCAGCAGACCGGGACCGAGCTCCTACGAGCAGTACTTC
D: TRBD1; size: -; V: TRBV3-1; J: TRBJ1-5; CDR3: CASSPGQGDWQPQHF; DNA: TGTGCCAGCAGCCCGGGACAGGGGGACTGGCAGCCCCAGCATTTT
D: -; size: few; V: TRBV19; J: TRBJ2-5; CDR3: CASSTSGYPTQYF; DNA: TGTGCCAGTAGTACCTCAGGGTACCCGACCCAGTACTTC
D: TRBD1; size: few; V: TRBV2; J: TRBJ2-2; CDR3: CASTQGTGAGELFF; DNA: TGTGCCAGCACCCAAGGGACAGGGGCGGGGGAGCTGTTTTTT
D: -; size: few; V: TRBV20-1; J: TRBJ2-5; CDR3: CSANLYPGRIGETQYF; DNA: TGCAGTGCTAATCTCTATCCGGGACGGATAGGAGAGACCCAGTACTTC
D: TRBD2; size: -; V: TRBV20-1; J: TRBJ2-1; CDR3: CSVIPTSGGAHEQFF; DNA: TGCAGTGTTATCCCAACTAGCGGGGGGGCGCATGAGCAGTTCTTC
D: TRBD1; size: -; V: TRBV19; J: TRBJ2-4; CDR3: CASSIVPTGTKNIQYF; DNA: TGTGCCAGTAGTATAGTTCCGACAGGGACCAAAAACATTCAGTACTTC
D: -; size: -; V: TRBV29-1; J: TRBJ2-3; CDR3: CSGGSSTDTQYF; DNA: TGCAGCGGTGGCTCGAGCACAGATACGCAGTATTTT
D: -; size: many; V: TRBV12-3/TRBV12-4; J: TRBJ2-7; CDR3: CASSPGQATYEQYF; DNA: TGTGCCAGTTCACCGGGACAAGCAACCTACGAGCAGTACTTC
D: -; size: few; V: TRBV5-1; J: TRBJ2-5; CDR3: CASSYMGQRQETQYF; DNA: TGCGCCAGCAGCTATATGGGGCAGAGACAAGAGACCCAGTACTTC
D: TRBD1; size: -; V: TRBV27; J: TRBJ2-1; CDR3: CASSLIGGQGYNEQFF; DNA: TGTGCCAGCAGTTTAATCGGGGGACAGGGGTACAATGAGCAGTTCTTC
D: TRBD1; size: -; V: TRBV7-2; J: TRBJ1-2; CDR3: CASSLDRTGIGHTF; DNA: TGTGCCAGCAGCTTAGATCGGACAGGGATTGGCCACACCTTC
D: -; size: few; V: TRBV28; J: TRBJ2-3; CDR3: CASRGRGSDTQYF; DNA: TGTGCCAGCAGGGGGAGGGGGTCGGATACGCAGTATTTT
D: -; size: few; V: TRBV20-1; J: TRBJ2-7; CDR3: CSARDPGGGWYEQYF; DNA: TGTAGTGCTAGAGATCCAGGCGGGGGCTGGTACGAGCAGTACTTC
D: TRBD2; size: few; V: TRBV10-3; J: TRBJ2-1; CDR3: CAISPGLAAYNEQFF; DNA: TGTGCCATCAGTCCGGGACTAGCGGCGTACAATGAGCAGTTCTTC
D: -; size: few; V: TRBV7-9; J: TRBJ2-2; CDR3: CASSLAGGVTGELFF; DNA: TGTGCCAGCAGCTTAGCTGGGGGAGTGACCGGGGAGCTGTTTTTT
D: -; size: -; V: TRBV20-1; J: TRBJ1-1; CDR3: CSARAGANNEAFF; DNA: TGCAGTGCTAGAGCGGGTGCTAACAATGAAGCTTTCTTT
D: TRBD1; size: -; V: TRBV5-1; J: TRBJ2-1; CDR3: CASSSGQGMGYNEQFF; DNA: TGCGCCAGCAGCTCGGGACAGGGGATGGGTTACAATGAGCAGTTCTTC
D: -; size: -; V: TRBV7-2; J: TRBJ1-2; CDR3: CASSLNQHYGYTF; DNA: TGTGCCAGCAGCTTAAACCAACACTATGGCTACACCTTC
D: TRBD2; size: -; V: TRBV20-1; J: TRBJ2-3; CDR3: CSASGTSGGMGIDTQYF; DNA: TGCAGTGCTAGCGGGACTAGCGGGGGGATGGGTATAGATACGCAATATTTT
D: -; size: -; V: TRBV12-3/TRBV12-4; J: TRBJ1-2; CDR3: CASSLPGRDGYTF; DNA: TGTGCCAGCAGTTTACCAGGGAGGGATGGCTACACCTTC
D: TRBD1; size: many; V: TRBV11-2; J: TRBJ1-5; CDR3: CASSLRTGAGSNQPQHF; DNA: TGTGCCAGCAGCTTACGAACAGGGGCAGGAAGCAATCAGCCCCAGCATTTT
D: -; size: few; V: TRBV6-6; J: TRBJ1-5; CDR3: CASSLDGVNTQPQHF; DNA: TGTGCCAGCAGCCTTGACGGGGTAAATACTCAGCCCCAGCATTTT
D: TRBD2; size: few; V: TRBV12-3/TRBV12-4; J: TRBJ2-7; CDR3: CASSKPGLAGRYEQYF; DNA: TGTGCCAGCAGTAAGCCGGGACTAGCGGGGAGGTACGAGCAGTACTTC
D: -; size: once; V: TRBV12-3/TRBV12-4; J: TRBJ2-4; CDR3: CASSFGGTRNIQYF; DNA: TGTGCCAGCAGTTTTGGGGGCACGAGAAACATTCAGTACTTC
D: -; size: -; V: TRBV28; J: TRBJ1-5; CDR3: CASSQTYQPQHF; DNA: TGTGCCAGCAGTCAAACCTATCAGCCCCAGCATTTT
D: -; size: -; V: TRBV12-3/TRBV12-4; J: TRBJ2-3; CDR3: CASSLPQQYSTDTQYF; DNA: TGTGCCAGCAGTTTGCCACAACAGTATAGCACAGATACGCAGTATTTT
D: -; size: few; V: TRBV12-3/TRBV12-4; J: TRBJ2-1; CDR3: CASSFGLASYNEQFF; DNA: TGTGCCAGCAGTTTCGGGCTAGCTTCCTACAATGAGCAGTTCTTC
D: -; size: -; V: TRBV29-1; J: TRBJ1-4; CDR3: CSAQDWGTTNEKLFF; DNA: TGCAGCGCCCAGGATTGGGGGACAACTAATGAAAAACTGTTTTTT
D: -; size: -; V: TRBV7-3; J: TRBJ1-1; CDR3: CASSWRTAEAFF; DNA: TGTGCCAGCAGCTGGAGGACAGCTGAAGCTTTCTTT
D: -; size: few; V: TRBV5-1; J: TRBJ1-6; CDR3: CASSLDLRTYNSPLHF; DNA: TGCGCCAGCAGCTTGGATCTGCGAACCTATAATTCACCCCTCCACTTT
D: TRBD1; size: few; V: TRBV3-1; J: TRBJ2-2; CDR3: CASSQDWTGADTGELFF; DNA: TGTGCCAGCAGCCAAGATTGGACAGGGGCGGACACCGGGGAGCTGTTTTTT